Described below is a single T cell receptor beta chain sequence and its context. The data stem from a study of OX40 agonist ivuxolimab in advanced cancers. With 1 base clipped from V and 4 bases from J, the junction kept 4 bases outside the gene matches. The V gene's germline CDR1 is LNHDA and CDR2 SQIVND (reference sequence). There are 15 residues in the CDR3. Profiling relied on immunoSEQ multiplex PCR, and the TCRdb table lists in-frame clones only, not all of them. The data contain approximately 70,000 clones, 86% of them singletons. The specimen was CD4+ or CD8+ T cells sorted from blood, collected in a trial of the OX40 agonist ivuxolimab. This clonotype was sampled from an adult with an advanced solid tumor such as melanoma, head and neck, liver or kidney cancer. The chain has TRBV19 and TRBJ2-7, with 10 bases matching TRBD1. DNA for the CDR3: TGTGCCAGTAGTATAGCTGGGACAGGGGAATACGAGCAGTACTTC. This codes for CASSIAGTGEYEQYF.